One sample yielded the 18 T cell receptor beta chains listed below, sequenced in a study of T cells in Graves' hyperthyroidism and ophthalmopathy. Amplified regions were TCR beta CDR3 sequences from RNA transcripts. Initially, a first-round RT-PCR of the TCR CDR3 employed the HTBI primer set. TCRdb redid the calling of the multiplex PCR reads with MiXCR, one entry per CDR3 protein. The table records roughly 570,000 distinct CDR3 sequences, about half of them present only once. Sequenced: peripheral blood or thyroid tissue (not recorded which). The receptor set was obtained from an adult woman with Graves' disease, either hyperthyroidism or ophthalmopathy (not recorded which).

The rearrangement joins TRBV9 to TRBJ2-1; TRBD1 aligns across 7 bases. The CDR3 contains 16 residues. The J segment lost 9 bases and the V segment lost 5 bases, leaving 17 bases of the junction unmatched. Germline V gives CDR1 SGDLS, CDR2 YYNGEE. The CDR3 DNA reads as TGTGCCAGCAGTTTCCCACGGGACAGCGACGAACGTGAGCAGTTCTTC. Its protein product is CASSFPRDSDEREQFF. The full variable domain, in which reference TRBV9 and TRBJ2-1 provide the parts outside the CDR3, is DSGVTQTPKHLITATGQRVTLRCSPRSGDLSVYWYQQSLDQGLQFLIQYYNGEERAKGNILERFSAQQFPDLHSELNLSSLELGDSALYFCASSFPRDSDEREQFFGPGTRLTVL.

This rearrangement joins TRBV15 to TRBJ2-2; maybe TRBD2 (5 bases). Germline V CDR1 and CDR2: LNHNV, YYDKDF (reference sequence). Trimming removed 1 base at V and 4 bases at J, with 10 bases between. There are 15 residues in the CDR3. In DNA form, the CDR3 reads TGTGCCACCAGCAGAGGGATGGGGAGCACCGGGGAGCTGTTTTTT. Translating it yields CATSRGMGSTGELFF.

With regard to this clonotype: The junction departs from germline at one end; a sequencing error may be responsible. The chain combines TRBV7-9 with TRBJ2-2; D not certain. Germline V gene data show CDR1 as SEHNR and CDR2 as FQNEAQ (reference sequence). This CDR3 has 11 residues. The CDR3 DNA reads TGTGTCAGCAGCTTGCTGGGGGAGCTGTTTTTT. It encodes CVSSLLGELFF. Drawing the rest from reference TRBV7-9 and TRBJ2-2, the complete variable domain is DTGVSQNPRHKITKRGQNVTFRCDPISEHNRLYWYRQTLGQGPEFLTYFQNEAQLEKSRLLSDRFSAERPKGSFSTLEIQRTEQGDSAMYLCVSSLLGELFFGEGSRLTVL.

This clonotype was found many times. The V gene is TRBV29-1, the J gene TRBJ1-4; D not certain. Looked up from germline, CDR1 is SQVTM and CDR2 is ANQGSEA. The V and J ends lost 7 bases and 8 bases respectively, with 14 bases between them. The CDR3 covers 12 residues. CDR3 bases: TGCAGCGGTCAAGCTAATGGAGAAAAACTGTTTTTT. This codes for CSGQANGEKLFF. The full variable domain, its missing parts supplied by reference TRBV29-1 and TRBJ1-4, is SAVISQKPSRDICQRGTSLTIQCQVDSQVTMMFWYRQQPGQSLTLIATANQGSEATYESGFVIDKFPISRPNLTFSTLTVSNMSPEDSSIYLCSGQANGEKLFFGSGTQLSVL.

V gene TRBV29-1 combines with J gene TRBJ2-2, with D tentatively TRBD1 (6 bases). The germline CDR1 and CDR2 sequences are SQVTM and ANQGSEA. This CDR3 region has 16 residues. Trimming took off 6 bases at V and 3 bases at J, with 20 bases between the two ends. In nucleotides, the CDR3 is TGCAGCGTGGGACATAGCGCGAGGGGAGACACCGGGGAGCTGTTTTTT. Its translation: CSVGHSARGDTGELFF.

The chain employs TRBV15 and TRBJ2-6; D unresolved. The CDR3 sequence is 15 residues long. From germline, CDR1 is LNHNV and CDR2 YYDKDF (reference sequence). V dropped 3 bases and J dropped 0 bases, with 6 bases sitting between them. CDR3 sequence reads: CATSSEHSGANVLTF. CDR3 DNA: TGTGCCACCAGCAGTGAGCACTCTGGGGCCAACGTCCTGACTTTC.

CDR3 residues: CASSLGQGAQAFF. Here the CDR3 DNA reads TGTGCCAGCAGCTTAGGGCAGGGGGCTCAAGCTTTCTTT. The genes are TRBV7-6 and TRBJ1-1; the match to TRBD1 covers 8 bases. This CDR3 contains 13 residues. Losses at the gene ends were 1 base for V and 9 bases for J; bases not matched to a gene: 4. Germline V lookup: CDR1 SGHVS, CDR2 FNYEAQ.

In this sample, this clonotype turned up many times. The rearrangement joins TRBV7-9 to TRBJ2-7; D not resolved. CDR3 length: 13 amino acids. With 11 bases removed from V and 0 bases from J, the gap between germline ends came to 14 bases. Germline values: CDR1 SEHNR, CDR2 FQNEAQ (reference sequence). The CDR3 region is CAATLTSSYEQYF. The CDR3 coding sequence is TGTGCCGCCACACTGACGAGCTCCTACGAGCAGTACTTC.

The V and J genes are TRBV29-1 and TRBJ1-2; TRBD1 might be the D (5 bases). This CDR3 contains 12 residues. The germline V gene encodes CDR1 SQVTM and CDR2 ANQGSEA. With 8 bases removed from V and 5 bases from J, the gap between germline ends came to 15 bases. In nucleotides, the CDR3 is TGCAGCTGGGGGGAGCGGAATTATGGCTACACCTTC. Translating gives CSWGERNYGYTF. The full variable domain, its missing parts supplied by reference TRBV29-1 and TRBJ1-2, is SAVISQKPSRDICQRGTSLTIQCQVDSQVTMMFWYRQQPGQSLTLIATANQGSEATYESGFVIDKFPISRPNLTFSTLTVSNMSPEDSSIYLCSWGERNYGYTFGSGTRLTVV.

Turning to this clonotype: No conserved phenylalanine or tryptophan ends this CDR3, so it is likely a read error. The DNA is omitted, as the CDR3 cannot be located on it reliably, and the CDR3 follows TCRdb's listing. This chain uses TRBV12-3 or TRBV12-4 with TRBJ1-1. The CDR3 extends over 11 residues, inclusive of both ends. The CDR3 loop is CASSAEAEASL.

The V and J genes are TRBV2 and TRBJ1-6; 7 nucleotides agree with TRBD1. V lost 8 bases and J lost 6; bases outside the gene matches: 4. This CDR3 has 13 residues. The germline gives CDR1 SNHLY, CDR2 FYNNEI. CDR3 bases: TGTGCCAGCGGCGGGACAGCTAATTCACCCCTCCACTTT. Encoded protein: CASGGTANSPLHF.

A word on this clonotype: This could be a read error, since a much larger clone is one nucleotide away. J is TRBJ2-5 and V is TRBV2; TRBD2 matches at 7 bases. The J call may be mistaken, given a closer DNA end match to TRBJ2-2. Germline CDR1 and CDR2: SNHLY and FYNNEI. The CDR3 length is 15 residues. The CDR3 loop is CASSTGLTNTGELFF. The CDR3 DNA reads TGTGCCAGCAGTACGGGACTAACGAACACCGGGGAGCTGTTTTTT.

This clonotype was counted ten times or more. This chain joins TRBV20-1 and TRBJ2-7; D perhaps matches TRBD1 (6 bases). There are 14 residues in the CDR3. V was pared by 4 bases and J by 6 bases, with 19 bases between. CDR1 is DFQATT, CDR2 SNEGSKA, per germline (reference sequence). CDR3 nucleotides: TGCAGTGCTACCCCCGACAGGAATAGAGGCGAGCAGTACTTC. This sequence encodes CSATPDRNRGEQYF.

This clonotype occurred a few times. This rearrangement joins TRBV9 to TRBJ1-5; D is ambiguous. The CDR3 totals 12 residues. V shed 4 bases and J shed 7 bases, with 9 bases lying between them. Per germline, CDR1 SGDLS and CDR2 YYNGEE. CDR3 amino acids: CASSQGYQPQHF. The DNA for the CDR3 is TGTGCCAGCAGCCAAGGATACCAGCCCCAGCATTTT.

Notes on this clonotype: In this CDR3 the conserved last residue, phenylalanine or tryptophan, is missing, so a read error is likely. The limits of the CDR3 on the DNA are not certain, so only TCRdb's listed CDR3 is given. The chain combines TRBV2 with TRBJ2-7; the table's D gene call, TRBD1, was not cross checked with the DNA. The germline V gene encodes CDR1 SNHLY and CDR2 FYNNEI. The CDR3 spans 12 amino acids, including both terminal residues. CDR3 protein: CASSESDRGCYL.

The rearrangement joins TRBV11-2 to TRBJ2-5; no firm D call. This CDR3 region has 14 residues. The V end lost 1 base, the J end lost 4 bases, and 10 bases lay between the germline ends. The germline gives CDR1 SGHAT, CDR2 FQNNGV. CDR3 DNA: TGTGCCAGCAGCTTAGGGGATTTTGGAGAGACCCAGTACTTC. Its protein product is CASSLGDFGETQYF.

The chain uses TRBV7-7 and TRBJ1-4; D is unresolved. The CDR3 is 14 amino acids. The germline gives CDR1 SSHAT, CDR2 FNYEAQ (reference sequence). Trimming removed 2 bases from V and 6 bases from J, with 10 bases in between. CDR3 coding DNA: TGTGCCAGCAGCTTAAATTCCGGGCATGAAAAACTGTTTTTT. The encoded protein is CASSLNSGHEKLFF.

This clonotype was seen at least ten times. V gene TRBV20-1 combines with J gene TRBJ1-5; no firm D call. From germline, CDR1 is DFQATT and CDR2 SNEGSKA (reference sequence). V was pared by 2 bases and J by 5 bases, with 10 bases between. The CDR3 runs 13 residues. In DNA, the CDR3 is TGCAGTGCTAGAACGTTTCGGTATCAGCCCCAGCATTTT. Its translation: CSARTFRYQPQHF.